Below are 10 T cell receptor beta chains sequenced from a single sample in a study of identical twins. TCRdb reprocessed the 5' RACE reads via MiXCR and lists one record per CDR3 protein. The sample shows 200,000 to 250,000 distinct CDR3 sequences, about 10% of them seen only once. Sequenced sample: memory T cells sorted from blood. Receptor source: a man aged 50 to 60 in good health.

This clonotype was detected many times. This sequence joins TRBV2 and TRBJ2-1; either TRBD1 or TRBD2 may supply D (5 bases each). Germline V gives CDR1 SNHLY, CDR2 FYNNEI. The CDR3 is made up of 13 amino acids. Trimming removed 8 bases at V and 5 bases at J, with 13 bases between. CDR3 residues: CASSGRLHNEQFF. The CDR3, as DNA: TGTGCCAGCTCGGGGCGCCTTCACAATGAGCAGTTCTTC.

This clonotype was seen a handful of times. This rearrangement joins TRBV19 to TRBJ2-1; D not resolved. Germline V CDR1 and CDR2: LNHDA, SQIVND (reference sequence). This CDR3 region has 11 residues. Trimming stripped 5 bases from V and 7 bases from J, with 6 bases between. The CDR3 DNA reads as TGTGCCAGTAGTGAGGCGAATGAGCAGTTCTTC. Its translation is CASSEANEQFF.

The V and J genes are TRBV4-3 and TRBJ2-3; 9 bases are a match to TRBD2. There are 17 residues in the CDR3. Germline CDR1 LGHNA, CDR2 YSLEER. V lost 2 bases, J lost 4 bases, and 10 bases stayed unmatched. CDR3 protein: CASSQYKTSGWADTQYF. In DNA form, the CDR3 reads TGCGCCAGCAGCCAATATAAGACTAGCGGCTGGGCAGATACGCAGTATTTT.

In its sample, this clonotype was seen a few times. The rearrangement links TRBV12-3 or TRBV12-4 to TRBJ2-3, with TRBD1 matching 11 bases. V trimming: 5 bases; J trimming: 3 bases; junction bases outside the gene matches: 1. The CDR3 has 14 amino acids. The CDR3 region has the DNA TGTGCCAGCAGTGGGACAGGGGGAACAGATACGCAGTATTTT. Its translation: CASSGTGGTDTQYF.

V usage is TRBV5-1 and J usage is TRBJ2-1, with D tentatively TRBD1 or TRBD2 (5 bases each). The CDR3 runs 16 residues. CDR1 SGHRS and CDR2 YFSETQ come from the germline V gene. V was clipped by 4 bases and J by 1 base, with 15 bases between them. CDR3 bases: TGCGCCAGCAGCGGAACCGGGACCCTTTCCTACAATGAGCAGTTCTTC. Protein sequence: CASSGTGTLSYNEQFF.

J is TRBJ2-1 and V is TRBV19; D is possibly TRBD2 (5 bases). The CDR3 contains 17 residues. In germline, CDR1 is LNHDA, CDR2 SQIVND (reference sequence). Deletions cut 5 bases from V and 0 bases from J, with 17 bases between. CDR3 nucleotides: TGTGCCAGTAGTTCGAGGGAGTTGTTGAGCTCCTACAATGAGCAGTTCTTC. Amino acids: CASSSRELLSSYNEQFF.

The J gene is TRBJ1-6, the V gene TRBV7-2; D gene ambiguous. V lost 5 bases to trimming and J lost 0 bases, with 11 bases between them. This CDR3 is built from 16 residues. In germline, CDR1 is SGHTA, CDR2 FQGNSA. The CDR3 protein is CASSKGFDSYNSPLHF. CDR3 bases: TGTGCCAGCAGCAAGGGTTTCGACTCCTATAATTCACCCCTCCACTTT.

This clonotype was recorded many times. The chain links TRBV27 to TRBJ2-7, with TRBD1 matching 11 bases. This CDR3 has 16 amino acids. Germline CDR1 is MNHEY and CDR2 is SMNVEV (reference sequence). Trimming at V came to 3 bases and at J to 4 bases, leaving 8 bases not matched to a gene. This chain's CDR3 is CASSFRPGQGGYEQYF. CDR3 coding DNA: TGTGCCAGCAGTTTCCGACCGGGACAGGGGGGGTACGAGCAGTACTTC.

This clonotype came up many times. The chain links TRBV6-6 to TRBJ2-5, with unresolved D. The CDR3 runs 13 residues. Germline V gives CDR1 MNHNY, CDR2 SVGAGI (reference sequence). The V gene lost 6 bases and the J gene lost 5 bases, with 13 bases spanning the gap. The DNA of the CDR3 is TGTGCCAGCAGACACCCCCGTAGGGAGACCCAGTACTTC. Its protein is CASRHPRRETQYF.

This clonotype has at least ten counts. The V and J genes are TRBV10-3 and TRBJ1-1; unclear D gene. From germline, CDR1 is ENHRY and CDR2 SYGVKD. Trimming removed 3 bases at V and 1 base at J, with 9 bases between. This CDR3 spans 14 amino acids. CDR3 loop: CAISERSPNTEAFF. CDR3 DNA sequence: TGTGCCATCAGTGAACGGTCTCCGAACACTGAAGCTTTCTTT.